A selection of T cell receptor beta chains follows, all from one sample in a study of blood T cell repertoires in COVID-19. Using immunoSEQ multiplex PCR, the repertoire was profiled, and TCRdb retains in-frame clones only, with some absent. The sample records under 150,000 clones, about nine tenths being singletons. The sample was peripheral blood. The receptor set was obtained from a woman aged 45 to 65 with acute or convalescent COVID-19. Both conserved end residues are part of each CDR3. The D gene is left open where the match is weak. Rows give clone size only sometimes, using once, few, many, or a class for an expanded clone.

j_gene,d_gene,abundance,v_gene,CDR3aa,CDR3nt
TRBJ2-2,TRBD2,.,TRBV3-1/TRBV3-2,CASSLGGSGVTGELFF,TGTGCCAGCAGCCTGGGGGGTAGCGGGGTCACCGGGGAGCTGTTTTTT
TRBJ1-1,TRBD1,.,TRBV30,CAWNRLGTANTEAFF,TGTGCCTGGAATCGTTTAGGGACAGCGAACACTGAAGCTTTCTTT
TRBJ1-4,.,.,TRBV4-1,CASSFGQINEKLFF,TGCGCCAGCAGCTTTGGACAGATAAATGAAAAACTGTTTTTT
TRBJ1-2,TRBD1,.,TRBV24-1,CATSRPGQGARGYTF,TGTGCCACCAGCCGCCCAGGACAGGGGGCGCGGGGCTACACCTTC
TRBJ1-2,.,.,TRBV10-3,CAISEAGNYGYTF,TGTGCCATCAGTGAGGCAGGGAACTATGGCTACACCTTC
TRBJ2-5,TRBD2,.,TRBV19,CASSIQGGRLETQYF,TGTGCCAGTAGTATCCAGGGAGGGCGGTTGGAGACCCAGTACTTC
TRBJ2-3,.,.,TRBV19,CASSIRPSHTDTQYF,TGTGCCAGTAGTATAAGGCCTAGCCACACAGATACGCAGTATTTT
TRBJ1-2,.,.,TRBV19,CASSEGLGYGYTF,TGTGCCAGTAGTGAGGGCCTTGGCTATGGCTACACCTTC
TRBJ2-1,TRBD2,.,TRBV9,CASSVGLAAYNEQFF,TGTGCCAGCAGCGTAGGACTAGCGGCCTACAATGAGCAGTTCTTC
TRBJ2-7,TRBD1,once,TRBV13,CASSLATNPTGGYEQYF,TGTGCCAGCAGCTTAGCCACAAACCCGACAGGGGGATACGAGCAGTACTTC
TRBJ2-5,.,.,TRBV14,CASSQARGGETQYF,TGTGCCAGCAGCCAAGCCAGGGGTGGGGAGACCCAGTACTTC
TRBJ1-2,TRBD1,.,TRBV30,CAWRVRTGYGYTF,TGTGCCTGGAGGGTTCGGACAGGCTATGGCTACACCTTC
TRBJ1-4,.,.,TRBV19,CASSTGATNEKLFF,TGTGCCAGTAGTACGGGGGCAACTAATGAAAAACTGTTTTTT
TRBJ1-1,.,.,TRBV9,CASSVGHWNTEAFF,TGTGCCAGCAGCGTAGGTCATTGGAACACTGAAGCTTTCTTT
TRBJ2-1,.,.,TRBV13,CASSLGKADEQFF,TGTGCCAGCAGCTTAGGGAAGGCGGATGAGCAGTTCTTC
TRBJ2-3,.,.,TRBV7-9,CASSQKGPDTQYF,TGTGCCAGCAGCCAAAAGGGGCCAGATACGCAGTATTTT
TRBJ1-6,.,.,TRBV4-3,CASSQDFGSSYNSPLHF,TGCGCCAGCAGCCAAGATTTCGGGAGCTCCTATAATTCACCCCTCCACTTT
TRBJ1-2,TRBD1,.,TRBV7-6,CASSSLGQGKIYGYTF,TGTGCCAGCAGCTCCCTTGGACAGGGGAAGATCTATGGCTACACCTTC
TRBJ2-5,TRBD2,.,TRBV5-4,CASRPTSGSETQYF,TGTGCCAGCAGACCTACTAGCGGGAGCGAGACCCAGTACTTC
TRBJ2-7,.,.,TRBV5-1,CASSPQTGSYEQYF,TGCGCCAGCAGCCCGCAGACAGGTTCCTACGAGCAGTACTTC
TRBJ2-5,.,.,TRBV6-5,CASSYRRGGMETQYF,TGTGCCAGCAGTTACAGGAGGGGGGGGATGGAGACCCAGTACTTC
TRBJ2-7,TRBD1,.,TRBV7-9,CASSRTGAYEQYF,TGTGCCAGCAGCCGCACAGGGGCCTACGAGCAGTACTTC
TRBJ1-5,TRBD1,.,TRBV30,CAWSEDRDNEPQHF,TGTGCCTGGAGTGAGGACAGGGATAATGAGCCCCAGCATTTT
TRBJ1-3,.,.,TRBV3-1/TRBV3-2,CASSQERIENSGNTIYF,TGTGCCAGCAGCCAAGAGAGGATCGAGAACTCTGGAAACACCATATATTTT
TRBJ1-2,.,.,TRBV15,CATSRDRRVEDTF,TGTGCCACCAGCAGAGATCGGAGGGTTGAGGACACCTTC
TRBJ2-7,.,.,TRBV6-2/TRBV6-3,CASSYGRWGGHRPYEQYF,TGTGCCAGCAGTTACGGTCGATGGGGGGGACATAGACCCTACGAGCAGTACTTC
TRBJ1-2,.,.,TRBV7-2,CASGASGFYGYTF,TGTGCCAGCGGGGCCTCGGGCTTCTATGGCTACACCTTC
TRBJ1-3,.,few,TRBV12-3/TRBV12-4,CASSSFSGNTIYF,TGTGCCAGCAGTTCTTTCTCTGGAAACACCATATATTTT
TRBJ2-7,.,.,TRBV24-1,CATSDHRDEQYF,TGTGCCACCAGTGATCACAGGGACGAGCAGTACTTC
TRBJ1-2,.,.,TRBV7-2,CASSLGQIYGYTF,TGTGCCAGCAGCCTCGGACAGATCTATGGCTACACCTTC
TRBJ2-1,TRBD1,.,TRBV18,CASSPLTGGQHNEQFF,TGTGCCAGCTCACCATTGACAGGGGGACAACACAATGAGCAGTTCTTC
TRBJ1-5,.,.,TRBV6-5,CASSPGQFNQPQHF,TGTGCCAGCAGCCCGGGACAATTCAATCAGCCCCAGCATTTT
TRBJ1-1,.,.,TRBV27,CASSLSPTGNTEAFF,TGTGCCAGCAGTCTATCCCCGACAGGGAACACTGAAGCTTTCTTT
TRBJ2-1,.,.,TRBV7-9,CASSLGVVGLRSSYNEQFF,TGTGCCAGCAGCTTAGGGGTGGTCGGGTTGAGGAGCTCCTACAATGAGCAGTTCTTC
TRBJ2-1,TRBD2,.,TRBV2,CASSETSGGVGQFF,TGTGCCAGCAGTGAAACTAGCGGGGGGGTTGGGCAGTTCTTC
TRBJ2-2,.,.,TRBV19,CASSKHSEPGELFF,TGTGCCAGTAGTAAACATTCCGAACCCGGGGAGCTGTTTTTT
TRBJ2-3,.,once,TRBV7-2,CASSLEAPTNTQYF,TGTGCCAGCAGCTTAGAAGCGCCAACGAATACGCAGTATTTT
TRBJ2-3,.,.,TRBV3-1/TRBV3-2,CASSHYREFTDTQYF,TGTGCCAGCAGCCACTACAGGGAGTTTACAGATACGCAGTATTTT
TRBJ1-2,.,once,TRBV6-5,CASRRDRNYGYTF,TGTGCCAGCAGGAGAGACAGGAACTATGGCTACACCTTC
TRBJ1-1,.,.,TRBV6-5,CASSYSSRGNTEAFF,TGTGCCAGCAGTTACTCGAGCAGGGGAAACACTGAAGCTTTCTTT